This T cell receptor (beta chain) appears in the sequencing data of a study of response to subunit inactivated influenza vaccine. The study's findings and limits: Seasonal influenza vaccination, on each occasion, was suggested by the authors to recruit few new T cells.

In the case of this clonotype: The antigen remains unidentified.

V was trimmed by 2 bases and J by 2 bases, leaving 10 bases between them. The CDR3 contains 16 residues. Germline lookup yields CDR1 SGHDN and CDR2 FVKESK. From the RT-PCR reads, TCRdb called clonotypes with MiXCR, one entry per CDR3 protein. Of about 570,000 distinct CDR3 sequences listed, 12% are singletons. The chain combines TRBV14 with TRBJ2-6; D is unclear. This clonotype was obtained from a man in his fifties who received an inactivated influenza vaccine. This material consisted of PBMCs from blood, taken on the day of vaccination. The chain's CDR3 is CASSQLFRTGANVLTF. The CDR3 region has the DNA TGTGCCAGCAGCCAACTGTTCCGTACTGGGGCCAACGTCCTGACTTTC.